This T cell receptor (beta chain) was documented in a study of T cell responses to AZD1222 COVID-19 vaccine. Overall study context: Pooling of second doses given at about 4 or about 12 weeks was done.

The table came from immunoSEQ multiplex PCR; TCRdb's copy has only in-frame clones and leaves some out. This table has fewer than 150,000 clones, roughly 84% appearing once. The V gene lost 10 bases and the J gene lost 3 bases, with 13 bases spanning the gap. The CDR3 totals 13 residues. CDR1 and CDR2 from the germline V gene are LNHDA and SQIVND (reference sequence). The source of this sequence is an adult in good health. The chain recombines TRBV19 with TRBJ1-5; perhaps TRBD1 as D (6 bases). The sequencing used peripheral blood, collected on day 0 of AZD1222 vaccination. CDR3 DNA: TGTGCCACCACGGACAGTTCCAATCAGCCCCAGCATTTT. Protein sequence: CATTDSSNQPQHF.